Listed below are T cell receptor beta chains from one sample, sequenced in a study of STAT5B mutations in CD4+ large granular lymphocyte leukemia. Profiled with immunoSEQ multiplex PCR; TCRdb holds only in-frame clones, not every one. The table records about 32,000 clones, 78% of them present only once. Sequencing was carried out using CD4+ T cells from blood buffy coats. These TCRs come from a human donor in good health. CDR3s leave out the opening cysteine and the closing phenylalanine or tryptophan.

CDR3 length: 12
V gene: TRBV27
J gene: TRBJ1-5
CDR3 protein: ASRTTGENQPQH

CDR3 length: 13
V gene: TRBV10-3
J gene: TRBJ1-1
CDR3 protein: AISGAGTVNTEAF

CDR3 length: 14
V gene: TRBV5-4
J gene: TRBJ2-5
CDR3 protein: ASSYEPGQVQETQY

CDR3 length: 14
V gene: TRBV13
J gene: TRBJ1-3
CDR3 protein: ASSPSRDFSGNTIY

CDR3 length: 13
V gene: TRBV27
J gene: TRBJ1-2
CDR3 protein: ASSLSSRYEGGYT

CDR3 length: 13
V gene: TRBV7-9
J gene: TRBJ2-2
CDR3 protein: ASSPRDGSTGELF

CDR3 length: 12
V gene: TRBV10-3
J gene: TRBJ1-2
CDR3 protein: AISEGTGDGGYT

CDR3 length: 13
V gene: TRBV28
J gene: TRBJ1-4
CDR3 protein: ASSESGAANEKLF

CDR3 length: 11
V gene: TRBV7-2
J gene: TRBJ2-5
CDR3 protein: ASSLRGPETQY

CDR3 length: 15
V gene: TRBV28
J gene: TRBJ1-4
CDR3 protein: ASSFYNTGSTNEKLF

CDR3 length: 13
V gene: TRBV30
J gene: TRBJ1-4
CDR3 protein: AWSAVGSVNEKLF

CDR3 length: 11
V gene: TRBV14
J gene: TRBJ2-2
CDR3 protein: ASSRTRTGELF

CDR3 length: 12
V gene: TRBV27
J gene: TRBJ1-1
CDR3 protein: ASSLSSVNTEAF

CDR3 length: 11
V gene: TRBV6-1
J gene: TRBJ1-3
CDR3 protein: AGSGDSGNTIY

CDR3 length: 13
V gene: TRBV19
J gene: TRBJ1-1
CDR3 protein: ASSMDFRSDTEAF

CDR3 length: 11
V gene: TRBV19
J gene: TRBJ1-1
CDR3 protein: ASSPRENTEAF

CDR3 length: 13
V gene: TRBV6-4
J gene: TRBJ2-2
CDR3 protein: ASSADRGDTGELF

CDR3 length: 13
V gene: TRBV28
J gene: TRBJ1-1
CDR3 protein: ASSLSDRGLDEAF

CDR3 length: 9
V gene: TRBV20-1
J gene: TRBJ2-5
CDR3 protein: SEGWGETQY

CDR3 length: 14
V gene: TRBV28
J gene: TRBJ1-6
CDR3 protein: ASSLRTGSYNSPLH